These 22 T cell receptor beta chains were all obtained from the same sample, sequenced in a study of beta chain features in type 1 diabetes. Study results and limitations: People with Type 1 diabetes carried modestly yet significantly shorter TCRB CDR3s in all four CD4+ subsets.

Reverse transcribing all isolated RNA meant expressed TCRB transcripts were sequenced. Method: immunoSEQ multiplex PCR; TCRdb's copy keeps in-frame clones and lacks some. The table records 400,000 or so clones, roughly 12% of them present only once. These receptors' targets are unknown. Material: naive CD4+ T cells from blood. The source is a woman younger than 30 with type 1 diabetes.

This clone was counted a few times. The rearrangement uses TRBV5-4 and TRBJ2-4; D possibly corresponds to TRBD2 (6 bases). This CDR3 is 13 amino acids long. Trimming left V 4 bases short and J 12 bases short, with 17 bases between. The germline gives CDR1 SGHNT, CDR2 YYREEE (reference sequence). The CDR3 is CASSQAGENNQYF. DNA for the CDR3: TGTGCCAGCAGCCAAGCGGGCGAAAATAATCAGTACTTC.

The chain combines TRBV15 with TRBJ2-7; possibly TRBD2 for D (6 bases). The germline gives CDR1 LNHNV, CDR2 YYDKDF (reference sequence). Deletions cut 0 bases from V and 4 bases from J, with 10 bases between. The CDR3 has 14 residues. The CDR3 nucleotides read TGTGCCACCAGCAGAGATGCGGGATCATACGAGCAGTACTTC. The encoded protein is CATSRDAGSYEQYF.

This clone was counted a few times. This chain connects TRBV4-1 to TRBJ2-5; 9 nucleotides align to TRBD2. V was pared by 2 bases and J by 0 bases, with 7 bases of the junction left unmatched. This CDR3 is built from 17 residues. Germline V gene sequence: CDR1 MGHRA, CDR2 YSYEKL. The CDR3 here is CASSQPTSGRYQETQYF. The CDR3 coding sequence is TGCGCCAGCAGCCAACCGACTAGCGGAAGGTACCAAGAGACCCAGTACTTC.

The V and J genes are TRBV30 and TRBJ1-3; 7 bases agree with TRBD1. CDR1 GTSNPN and CDR2 SVGIG come from the germline V gene (reference sequence). The CDR3 loop spans 16 amino acids. V lost 0 bases to trimming and J lost 1 base; unmatched junction nucleotides: 6. The CDR3 here is CAWSVLRGRSGNTIYF. The CDR3 DNA is TGTGCCTGGAGTGTATTAAGGGGGCGATCTGGAAACACCATATATTTT.

The chain links TRBV5-4 to TRBJ2-7; possibly TRBD2 for D (6 bases). This CDR3 region has 12 residues. Per germline, CDR1 SGHNT and CDR2 YYREEE (reference sequence). Trimming stripped 4 bases from V and 3 bases from J, with 8 bases between. CDR3 nucleotide sequence: TGTGCCAGCAGCGTGGGACTCTACGAGCAGTACTTC. It is translated as CASSVGLYEQYF.

This chain links TRBV30 with TRBJ2-3, with 12 bases aligning to TRBD2. CDR3 length: 15 amino acids. V was pared by 1 base and J by 2 bases, with 1 base of the junction left unmatched. Germline V CDR1 and CDR2: GTSNPN, SVGIG (reference sequence). CDR3 region: CAWSGTSGVTDTQYF. The CDR3 nucleotides read TGTGCCTGGAGTGGGACTAGCGGGGTCACAGATACGCAGTATTTT.

This clone was recorded a few times. Within the sample, other DNA sequences also encode this same CDR3. This chain links TRBV5-1 with TRBJ1-5; D is unresolved. Trimming left V 0 bases short and J 4 bases short, with 8 bases between. The CDR3 covers 14 residues. Germline CDR1 SGHRS, CDR2 YFSETQ. As DNA, the CDR3 is TGCGCCAGCAGCTTGGGGCAGGAAAATCAGCCCCAGCATTTT. Translation gives CASSLGQENQPQHF.

A word on this clone: Other DNA variants within this sample encode the same CDR3. The chain links TRBV7-3 to TRBJ2-7; 7 bases align to TRBD2. CDR3 size: 14 residues. J gave up 1 base and V 5 bases, and 5 bases lay outside the gene matches. The V gene's germline CDR1 is SGHTA and CDR2 FQGTGA. CDR3 region: CASSPSSGSYEQYF. The CDR3 nucleotides are TGTGCCAGCAGCCCTTCTAGCGGATCCTACGAGCAGTACTTC.

The CDR3 nucleotides are TGTGCCAGTACCGATAGCGGGAGCGCCCAAGAGACCCAGTACTTC. Its translation is CASTDSGSAQETQYF. This chain joins TRBV19 and TRBJ2-5; 9 positions agree with TRBD2. The CDR3 has 15 amino acids. The ends lost 7 bases at V and 1 base at J; junction bases unmatched: 7. The germline V gene has CDR1 LNHDA and CDR2 SQIVND (reference sequence).

The chain uses TRBV10-3 and TRBJ1-5, with TRBD1 matching 7 bases. The germline gives CDR1 ENHRY, CDR2 SYGVKD. The CDR3 covers 13 residues. The ends lost 4 bases at V and 6 bases at J; junction bases unmatched: 3. The CDR3 region has the DNA TGTGCCATCAGTGGACAGGGCGCTCAGCCCCAGCATTTT. Translation: CAISGQGAQPQHF.

This clone was counted between two and nine times. This chain uses TRBV5-1 with TRBJ1-5; TRBD1 aligns across 9 bases. Trimming at V came to 4 bases and at J to 7 bases, leaving 9 bases not matched to a gene. The germline CDR1 and CDR2 sequences are SGHRS and YFSETQ. The CDR3 has 15 amino acids. CDR3 DNA: TGCGCCAGCAGCCCAGGGACAGGGAATTTCCAGCCCCAGCATTTT. Its translation: CASSPGTGNFQPQHF.

This clone was counted between two and nine times. This chain uses TRBV25-1 with TRBJ1-4; D may be TRBD1 (6 bases). V lost 6 bases, J lost 5 bases, and 13 bases lay in between. CDR1 and CDR2 from the germline V gene are MGHDK and SYGVNS. The CDR3 has 14 residues. The CDR3, as DNA: TGTGCCAGCAGCCTTAACAGGGACAATGAAAAACTGTTTTTT. This encodes CASSLNRDNEKLFF.

This chain joins TRBV4-2 and TRBJ2-1; D is ambiguous. The CDR3 totals 14 residues. V lost 0 bases and J 9 bases, leaving 12 bases between the germline ends. In germline, CDR1 is LGHNA, CDR2 YNFKEQ. CDR3 bases: TGTGCCAGCAGCCAAGATCTGAGAGGTACTGAGCAGTTCTTC. Translation gives CASSQDLRGTEQFF.

The V gene is TRBV27, the J gene TRBJ1-1; 9 bases fit TRBD1. V shed 2 bases and J 6 bases; nucleotides not matched to a gene: 7. The CDR3 loop spans 15 amino acids. Germline CDR1 and CDR2: MNHEY and SMNVEV (reference sequence). CDR3 loop: CASSLLGTGKAEAFF. The CDR3 nucleotides are TGTGCCAGCAGTTTACTTGGGACAGGGAAGGCTGAAGCTTTCTTT.

CDR3 DNA: TGTGCCAGCAGCCCGGGACAGGCGATTTATGGCTACACCTTC. It translates to CASSPGQAIYGYTF. V gene TRBV7-2 combines with J gene TRBJ1-2, with 8 positions matching TRBD1. V gave up 5 bases and J gave up 5 bases; unmatched junction bases: 7. Germline loops: CDR1 SGHTA, CDR2 FQGNSA. The CDR3 extends over 14 amino acids. The whole variable domain, remainder taken from reference TRBV7-2 and TRBJ1-2, is GAGVSQSPSNKVTEKGKDVELRCDPISGHTALYWYRQSLGQGLEFLIYFQGNSAPDKSGLPSDRFSAERTGGSVSTLTIQRTQQEDSAVYLCASSPGQAIYGYTFGSGTRLTVV.

The rearrangement links TRBV2 to TRBJ2-6; the match to TRBD1 covers 7 bases. Germline-derived CDR1 and CDR2 are SNHLY and FYNNEI. The J segment lost 2 bases and the V segment lost 8 bases, leaving 6 bases of the junction unmatched. The CDR3 is 15 amino acids. The CDR3 region has the DNA TGTGCCAGCTGGGGTCAGGGGGCTGGGGCCAACGTCCTGACTTTC. Amino acids: CASWGQGAGANVLTF.

This clone was recorded a few times. The chain couples TRBV7-9 to TRBJ1-6; D remains unclear. CDR3 length: 17 residues. CDR1 is SEHNR, CDR2 FQNEAQ, per germline (reference sequence). Between the trimmed V and J ends, which lost 1 base and 0 bases, there was a span of 10 bases. The CDR3 nucleotides read TGTGCCAGCAGCTTAGTTGGGCAGAGCTCCTATAATTCACCCCTCCACTTT. As protein: CASSLVGQSSYNSPLHF.

The chain employs TRBV5-4 and TRBJ1-4, with 8 bases aligning to TRBD1. The germline V gene encodes CDR1 SGHNT and CDR2 YYREEE (reference sequence). The trim removed 5 bases at V and 8 bases at J, leaving 5 bases unmatched. The CDR3 has 13 amino acids. CDR3 DNA: TGTGCCAGCAGTCAGGGGGCGGAAGAAAAACTGTTTTTT. Protein: CASSQGAEEKLFF.

V gene TRBV2 combines with J gene TRBJ2-7; 12 bases align to TRBD1. Germline CDR1 is SNHLY and CDR2 is FYNNEI. The CDR3 loop spans 15 amino acids. J gave up 6 bases and V 6 bases, and 9 bases lay outside the gene matches. CDR3 nucleotide sequence: TGTGCCAGCAGAGAGACCGGGACAGGGGGCCTCGAGCAGTACTTC. Amino acid sequence: CASRETGTGGLEQYF.

This clone was counted only a few times. This chain uses TRBV28 with TRBJ1-4; no clear D. Germline loops: CDR1 MDHEN, CDR2 SYDVKM. V dropped 7 bases and J dropped 7 bases, with 19 bases sitting between them. CDR3 length: 15 amino acids. The CDR3 loop is CASMGGRRIAEKLFF. CDR3 in DNA: TGTGCCAGCATGGGCGGGCGCAGGATTGCTGAAAAACTGTTTTTT.

This clone was observed a handful of times. The chain uses TRBV6-6 and TRBJ1-1, with a weak D call TRBD1 (5 bases). Germline loops: CDR1 MNHNY, CDR2 SVGAGI (reference sequence). The CDR3 loop spans 12 amino acids. Trimming removed 11 bases at V and 2 bases at J, with 12 bases between. The CDR3: CAGRGLNTEAFF. CDR3 bases: TGTGCCGGTCGGGGACTAAACACTGAAGCTTTCTTT.

The chain combines TRBV7-2 with TRBJ1-5; D may be TRBD1 (5 bases). The CDR3 runs to 16 residues. V dropped 5 bases and J dropped 0 bases, with 14 bases sitting between them. Germline lookup yields CDR1 SGHTA and CDR2 FQGNSA. The CDR3 DNA follows: TGTGCCAGCAGCCAGGTAGGGGCAGATAGCAATCAGCCCCAGCATTTT. Translated: CASSQVGADSNQPQHF.